Sequencing of this T cell receptor (beta chain) was carried out in a study of shared clonotypes between healthy human individuals. Whole-study context: Researchers assigned three CD4 naive, three CD4 memory, two CD8 naive and one CD8 memory plate to each donor. Whole-study results and caveats: Unshared clonotypes carried lower generation probabilities than those common to all four donors. Sharing across four donors was seen in about 5% of naive CD4 clonotypes.

The assay was immunoSEQ multiplex PCR, and TCRdb's table has in-frame clones only and misses some. The table records about 2.2 million clones, 80% to 95% of them present only once. Germline values: CDR1 GTSNPN, CDR2 SVGIG (reference sequence). The CDR3 consists of 12 residues. The V end was cut by 7 bases, the J end by 1 base, with 10 bases between. Worth noting for this clone: The antigen remains unidentified.

CD8 cells classed as naive were CD45RO-negative and positively selected for CCR7, excluding terminally differentiated effector memory CD45RA+ cells. This sequence originates from a man aged 18 to 30 in good health. Some clones in this sample may be carry-over from other donors' samples. The sequenced sample was naive CD8+ T cells from PBMCs. The gene calls are TRBV30 and TRBJ1-2; a weak D match, TRBD1 (5 bases). The CDR3 here is CAFRGVNYGYTF. The CDR3 DNA sequence: TGTGCCTTCCGGGGGGTTAACTATGGCTACACCTTC. Complete variable domain (other parts from reference TRBV30 and TRBJ1-2): SQTIHQWPATLVQPVGSPLSLECTVEGTSNPNLYWYRQAAGRGLQLLFYSVGIGQISSEVPQNLSASRPQDRQFILSSKKLLLSDSGFYLCAFRGVNYGYTFGSGTRLTVV.